This record covers a single TCR beta chain. This record comes from a study of blood T cell repertoires in COVID-19. The protocol was immunoSEQ multiplex PCR, while the TCRdb copy is restricted to in-frame clones and leaves out a portion. The repertoire consists of 250,000 to 300,000 clones, with roughly 89% occurring once and the leading ten covering 2% to 2.5%. The source material was peripheral blood. The sequence was obtained from a man between 45 and 60 years old with acute or convalescent COVID-19.

DNA for the CDR3: TGCGCCAGCAGTGAGTGGACAGGGGGCGTCGACCATGAAAAACTGTTTTTT. Its protein product is CASSEWTGGVDHEKLFF. This chain uses TRBV10-2 with TRBJ1-4, with 11 nucleotides matching TRBD1. V lost 1 base and J lost 6; bases outside the gene matches: 7. The CDR3 totals 17 residues. CDR1 is WSHSY and CDR2 is SAAADI in the germline V gene.